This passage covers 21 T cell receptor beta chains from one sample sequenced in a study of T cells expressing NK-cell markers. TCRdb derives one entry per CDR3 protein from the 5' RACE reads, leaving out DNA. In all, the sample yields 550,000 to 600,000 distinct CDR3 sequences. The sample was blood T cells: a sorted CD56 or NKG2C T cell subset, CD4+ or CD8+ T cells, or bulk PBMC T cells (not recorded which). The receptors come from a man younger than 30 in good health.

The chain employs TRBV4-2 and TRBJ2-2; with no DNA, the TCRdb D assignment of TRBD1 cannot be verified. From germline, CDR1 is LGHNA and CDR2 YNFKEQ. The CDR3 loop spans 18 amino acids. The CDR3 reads CASSQDSFGGKGNRELFF.

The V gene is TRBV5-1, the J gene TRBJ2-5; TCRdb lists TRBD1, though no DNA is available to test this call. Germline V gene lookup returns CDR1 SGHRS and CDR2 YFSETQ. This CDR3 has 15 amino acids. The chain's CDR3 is CASSPLRPGEETQYF.

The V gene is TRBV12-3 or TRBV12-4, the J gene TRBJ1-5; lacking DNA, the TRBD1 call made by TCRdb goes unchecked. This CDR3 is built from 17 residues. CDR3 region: CASSRMAGQVRNQPQHF.

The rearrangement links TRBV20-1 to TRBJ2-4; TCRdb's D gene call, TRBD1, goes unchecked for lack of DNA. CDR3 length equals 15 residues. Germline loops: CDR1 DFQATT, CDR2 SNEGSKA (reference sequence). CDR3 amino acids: CSAIPGGSGGNIQYF.

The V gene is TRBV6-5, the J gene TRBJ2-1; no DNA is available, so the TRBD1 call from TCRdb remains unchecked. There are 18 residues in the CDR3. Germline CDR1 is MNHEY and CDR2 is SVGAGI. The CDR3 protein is CASSYSRGAGLGLNEQFF.

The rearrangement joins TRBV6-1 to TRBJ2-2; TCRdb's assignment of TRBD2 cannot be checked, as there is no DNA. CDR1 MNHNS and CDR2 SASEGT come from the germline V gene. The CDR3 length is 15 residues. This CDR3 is CASADWGGRTGELFF.

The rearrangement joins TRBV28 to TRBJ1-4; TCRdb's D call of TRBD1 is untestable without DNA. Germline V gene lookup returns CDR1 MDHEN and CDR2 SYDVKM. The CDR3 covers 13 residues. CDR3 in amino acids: CASNGAINEKLFF.

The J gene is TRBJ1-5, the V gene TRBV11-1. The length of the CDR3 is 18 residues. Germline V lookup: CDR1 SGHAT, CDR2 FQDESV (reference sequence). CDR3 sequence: CASSLGHGEGFSNQPQHF.

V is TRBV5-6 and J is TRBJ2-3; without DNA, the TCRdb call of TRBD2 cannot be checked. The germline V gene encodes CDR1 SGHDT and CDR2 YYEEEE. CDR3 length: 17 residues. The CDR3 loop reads CASSLSLAGGYTDTQYF. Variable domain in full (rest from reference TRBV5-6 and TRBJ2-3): DAGVTQSPTHLIKTRGQQVTLRCSPKSGHDTVSWYQQALGQGPQFIFQYYEEEERQRGNFPDRFSGHQFPNYSSELNVNALLLGDSALYLCASSLSLAGGYTDTQYFGPGTRLTVL.

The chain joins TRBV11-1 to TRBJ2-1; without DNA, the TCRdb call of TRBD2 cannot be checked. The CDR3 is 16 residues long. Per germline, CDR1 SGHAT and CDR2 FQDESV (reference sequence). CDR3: CASSALLGGTYNEQFF.

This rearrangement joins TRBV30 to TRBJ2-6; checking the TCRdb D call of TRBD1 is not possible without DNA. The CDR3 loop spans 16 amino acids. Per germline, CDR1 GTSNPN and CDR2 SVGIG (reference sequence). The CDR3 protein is CAWSVRSGAGANVLTF.

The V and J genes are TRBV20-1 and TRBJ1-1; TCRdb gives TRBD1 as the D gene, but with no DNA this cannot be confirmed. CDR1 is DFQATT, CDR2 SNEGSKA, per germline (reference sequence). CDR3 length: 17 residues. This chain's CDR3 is CSAFPGGGHQGSTEAFF.

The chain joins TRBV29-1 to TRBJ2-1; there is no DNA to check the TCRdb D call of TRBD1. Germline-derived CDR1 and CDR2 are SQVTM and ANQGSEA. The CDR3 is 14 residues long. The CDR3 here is CSVEGGTGGGEQFF.

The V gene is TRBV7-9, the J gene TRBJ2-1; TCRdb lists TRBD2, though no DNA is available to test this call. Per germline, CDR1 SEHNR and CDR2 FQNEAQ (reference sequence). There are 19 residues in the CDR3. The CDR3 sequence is CASSSPGLAAQFSYNEQFF.

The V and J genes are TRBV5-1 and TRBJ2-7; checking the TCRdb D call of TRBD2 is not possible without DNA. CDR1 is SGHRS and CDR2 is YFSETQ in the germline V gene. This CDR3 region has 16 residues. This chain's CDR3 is CASSLSGPLTSYEQYF.

The CDR3 here is CASSVSPQGNYNEQFF. The chain carries TRBV6-1 and TRBJ2-1. Germline V CDR1 and CDR2: MNHNS, SASEGT. CDR3 length: 16 residues.

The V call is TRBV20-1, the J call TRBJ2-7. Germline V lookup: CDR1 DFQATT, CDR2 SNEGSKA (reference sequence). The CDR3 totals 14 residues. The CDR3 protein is CSANTVEQTGEQYF.

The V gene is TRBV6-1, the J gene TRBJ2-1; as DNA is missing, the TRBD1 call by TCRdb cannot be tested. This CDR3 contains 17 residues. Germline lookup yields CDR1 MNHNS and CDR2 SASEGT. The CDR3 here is CASSRFPGQGSPNEQFF.

The CDR3 loop reads CASSSQGSGTNEKLFF. The rearrangement uses TRBV6-4 and TRBJ1-4; TCRdb's D gene call, TRBD1, goes unchecked for lack of DNA. CDR1 is MRHNA and CDR2 is SNTAGT in the germline V gene. CDR3 length: 16 residues.

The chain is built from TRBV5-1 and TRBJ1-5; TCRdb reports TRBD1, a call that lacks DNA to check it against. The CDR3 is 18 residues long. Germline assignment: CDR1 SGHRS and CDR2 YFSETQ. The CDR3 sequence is CASSFSAPGPYSNQPQHF.

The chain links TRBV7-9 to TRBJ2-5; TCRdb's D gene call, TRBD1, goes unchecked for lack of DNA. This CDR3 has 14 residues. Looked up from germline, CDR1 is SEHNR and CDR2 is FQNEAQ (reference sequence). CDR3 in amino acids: CASSLITGQETQYF.